The entry that follows covers one T cell receptor (beta chain) sequence. Relative to its sample, this clone is medium-sized (0.01 to 0.1%). Its target antigen remains unknown. No per-base quality is available; no much larger clone lies one base away. This entry comes from a study of metastatic and nonmetastatic thyroid tumors (TCRdb year 2020). A note on the overall study: The researchers compared repertoires between peripheral blood samples and tumor or nodule tissue samples from patients with malignant or benign thyroid disease. Paper-wide results and their limitations: In both blood and tumor samples, malignant tumors were reported to have significantly higher TCR beta diversity than benign nodules.

Libraries were prepared through PCR. Sequencing relied on an Illumina HiSeq 4000. The TCR beta-chain CDR3 region of each patient was profiled by high-throughput sequencing. Regarding the original processing steps: A classifier to discriminate distant-metastatic papillary thyroid cancer patients was built from CDR3 differences across clinicopathological groups. The Shannon index was used to assess repertoire diversity, and the Morisita-Horn index was used to assess tumor-blood repertoire similarity. The public reads were quality trimmed at Q25 with fastp and then assembled into clones with MiXCR by TCRdb, keeping productive beta chains. Clone size and V and J calls follow TCRdb, not the original study. The sample includes some 10,000 clones, with roughly 12% observed a single time. Roughly 13% of the sample rests with the top ten. V is cut by 0 bases and J by 0 bases, and the space between the germline ends is 12 bases. For CDR1 and CDR2, the germline V gene (reference sequence) lists LNHNV and YYDKDF. The CDR3 runs 16 residues from the cysteine to the phenylalanine. The entry retains the CDR3 DNA only, 48 bases that are in frame from base 1.

No patient had received any treatment before thyroid surgery. Using T-cell receptor beta sequencing, the researchers looked back retrospectively at clinical samples from patients, gathered between the early 2010s and the late 2010s. The sequence is built from TRBV15 and TRBJ2-7; no D gene can be assigned with confidence. The sample consisted of blood. The clonotype was recovered from a female donor with papillary thyroid cancer or a benign thyroid nodule (not recorded which). Some clones in this sample may be carry-over from other donors' samples. Here is the DNA: TGTGCCACCAGCAGAGAAAGGTCGATGAGCTCCTACGAGCAGTACTTC. Its protein product is CATSRERSMSSYEQYF.